Described below is a single T cell receptor beta chain sequence and its context. Profiling relied on immunoSEQ multiplex PCR, and the TCRdb table lists in-frame clones only, not all of them. Of fewer than 85,000 clones listed, around 94% were seen once; the top ten hold 2.5% to 3%. The sample originates from a study of T cell changes during pregnancy in multiple sclerosis. The CDR3 runs to 14 residues. Germline loops: CDR1 SEHNR, CDR2 FQNEAQ (reference sequence). Trimming removed 5 bases at V and 4 bases at J, with 14 bases between. The sequenced sample was peripheral blood, obtained in the third trimester of pregnancy. V usage is TRBV7-9 and J usage is TRBJ1-2, with D maybe TRBD1 (5 bases). The TCR originated in a female donor in good health, enrolled as a control in a pregnancy study. CDR3 sequence reads: CASSPGTGVYGYTF. The CDR3 region has the DNA TGTGCCAGCAGCCCCGGGACGGGAGTCTATGGCTACACCTTC.